A selection of T cell receptor beta chains follows, all from one sample in a study of blood T cell repertoires in COVID-19. The table came from immunoSEQ multiplex PCR; TCRdb's copy has only in-frame clones and leaves some out. Here the sample spans some 300,000 clones, roughly 89% being singletons. Input material: PBMCs or T cells enriched from blood (not recorded which). These receptors all stem from a woman in her fifties or sixties who had been exposed to COVID-19. Both conserved end residues are part of each CDR3. The order of the fields is V gene, J gene, CDR3 length, clone size, D gene, CDR3 DNA, CDR3 protein. A D gene is named only where the DNA matches it firmly. Some rows mark clone size as missing; the rest say once, few, many or name a class of expanded clone.

v_call: TRBV7-8; j_call: TRBJ2-3; cdr3_length: 12; clone_size: -; d_call: -; cdr3_nt: TGTGCCAGCAGCTTAACTCCAGATACGCAGTATTTT; cdr3_aa: CASSLTPDTQYF
v_call: TRBV9; j_call: TRBJ1-2; cdr3_length: 15; clone_size: -; d_call: -; cdr3_nt: TGTGCCAGCAGCGGATACGGGACACAAAACTATGGCTACACCTTC; cdr3_aa: CASSGYGTQNYGYTF
v_call: TRBV6-1; j_call: TRBJ2-5; cdr3_length: 17; clone_size: -; d_call: TRBD1; cdr3_nt: TGTGCCAGCAGTGAAGCGCAAACAGGGGGATACCAAGAGACCCAGTACTTC; cdr3_aa: CASSEAQTGGYQETQYF
v_call: TRBV3-1/TRBV3-2; j_call: TRBJ1-1; cdr3_length: 18; clone_size: -; d_call: -; cdr3_nt: TGTGCCAGCAGCTCCACGACGGTCAACGACAGGAGGAGGACTGAAGCTTTCTTT; cdr3_aa: CASSSTTVNDRRRTEAFF
v_call: TRBV5-1; j_call: TRBJ2-1; cdr3_length: 13; clone_size: -; d_call: -; cdr3_nt: TGCGCCAGCGCCATAGGAGGGAGTAATGAGCAGTTCTTC; cdr3_aa: CASAIGGSNEQFF
v_call: TRBV13; j_call: TRBJ1-6; cdr3_length: 14; clone_size: -; d_call: -; cdr3_nt: TGTGCCAGCAGCTTGACGGGGGAATCTTCACCCCTCCACTTT; cdr3_aa: CASSLTGESSPLHF
v_call: TRBV19; j_call: TRBJ2-7; cdr3_length: 14; clone_size: -; d_call: -; cdr3_nt: TGTGCCAGTAGGGAGGGCCCGAGCTCCTACGAGCAGTACTTC; cdr3_aa: CASREGPSSYEQYF
v_call: TRBV27; j_call: TRBJ1-2; cdr3_length: 15; clone_size: -; d_call: -; cdr3_nt: TGTGCCAGCAGTTTGGGGGCAGGGAGTAACTATGGCTACACCTTC; cdr3_aa: CASSLGAGSNYGYTF
v_call: TRBV7-2; j_call: TRBJ2-2; cdr3_length: 14; clone_size: -; d_call: TRBD2; cdr3_nt: TGTGCCAGCAGAGGACTAGCGAACACCGGGGAGCTGTTTTTT; cdr3_aa: CASRGLANTGELFF
v_call: TRBV7-8; j_call: TRBJ1-1; cdr3_length: 17; clone_size: -; d_call: -; cdr3_nt: TGTGCCAGCAGCTTAGGCTCGGCAGGGCAGGTGGGCACTGAAGCTTTCTTT; cdr3_aa: CASSLGSAGQVGTEAFF
v_call: TRBV2; j_call: TRBJ2-7; cdr3_length: 14; clone_size: -; d_call: -; cdr3_nt: TGTGCCAGCAGTGTTGGGACAATAAAGAGCGAGCAGTACTTC; cdr3_aa: CASSVGTIKSEQYF
v_call: TRBV18; j_call: TRBJ2-1; cdr3_length: 16; clone_size: once; d_call: TRBD2; cdr3_nt: TGTGCCAGCTCACCACCGAACAGCGGGGGGGCCTTTGAGCAGTTCTTC; cdr3_aa: CASSPPNSGGAFEQFF
v_call: TRBV6-5; j_call: TRBJ1-6; cdr3_length: 14; clone_size: -; d_call: -; cdr3_nt: TGTGCCAGCAGTTACTCGGAGCCTAATTCACCCCTCCACTTT; cdr3_aa: CASSYSEPNSPLHF
v_call: TRBV14; j_call: TRBJ1-2; cdr3_length: 14; clone_size: -; d_call: -; cdr3_nt: TGTGCCAGCAGCCAGGCCAGGGGTTCCTATGGCTACACCTTC; cdr3_aa: CASSQARGSYGYTF
v_call: TRBV2; j_call: TRBJ2-2; cdr3_length: 14; clone_size: -; d_call: -; cdr3_nt: TGTGCCAGCAGGGCCCTGGTACAGCCCGGGGAGCTGTTTTTT; cdr3_aa: CASRALVQPGELFF
v_call: TRBV6-5; j_call: TRBJ2-7; cdr3_length: 14; clone_size: -; d_call: TRBD2; cdr3_nt: TGTGCCAGCAGTTCACCGGGACTAGCGTTCGAGCAGTACTTC; cdr3_aa: CASSSPGLAFEQYF
v_call: TRBV7-8; j_call: TRBJ2-2; cdr3_length: 16; clone_size: -; d_call: -; cdr3_nt: TGTGCCAGCAGCTTACACCCCGGGAAGAACACCGGGGAGCTGTTTTTT; cdr3_aa: CASSLHPGKNTGELFF
v_call: TRBV28; j_call: TRBJ2-7; cdr3_length: 15; clone_size: once; d_call: TRBD1; cdr3_nt: TGTGCCAGCAGCCGGACAGGATTTAACACCTACGAGCAGTACTTC; cdr3_aa: CASSRTGFNTYEQYF
v_call: TRBV19; j_call: TRBJ1-5; cdr3_length: 17; clone_size: -; d_call: -; cdr3_nt: TGTGCCAGTAGTATAGACAGGGGTGTCGTGGGCAATCAGCCCCAGCATTTT; cdr3_aa: CASSIDRGVVGNQPQHF
v_call: TRBV5-1; j_call: TRBJ2-7; cdr3_length: 15; clone_size: once; d_call: -; cdr3_nt: TGCGCCAGCAGCAAAGGGGCAGAGGCGGTCTACGAGCAGTACTTC; cdr3_aa: CASSKGAEAVYEQYF
v_call: TRBV5-4; j_call: TRBJ2-3; cdr3_length: 13; clone_size: -; d_call: -; cdr3_nt: TGTGCCAGCAGCTTGGTGGCTACAGATACGCAGTATTTT; cdr3_aa: CASSLVATDTQYF
v_call: TRBV19; j_call: TRBJ2-1; cdr3_length: 15; clone_size: -; d_call: TRBD1; cdr3_nt: TGTGCCAGTAGTATGGGGACAGGGGTTGGCAATGAGCAGTTCTTC; cdr3_aa: CASSMGTGVGNEQFF
v_call: TRBV9; j_call: TRBJ1-2; cdr3_length: 14; clone_size: -; d_call: TRBD1; cdr3_nt: TGTGCCAGCAGCCTCGGGACAGGGCCCTATGGCTACACCTTC; cdr3_aa: CASSLGTGPYGYTF
v_call: TRBV11-2; j_call: TRBJ2-5; cdr3_length: 18; clone_size: -; d_call: TRBD1; cdr3_nt: TGTGCCAGCAGGTTCTCCGGACAGGGGTATTTTGGTGTAGAGACCCAGTACTTC; cdr3_aa: CASRFSGQGYFGVETQYF
v_call: TRBV5-5; j_call: TRBJ1-2; cdr3_length: 15; clone_size: -; d_call: -; cdr3_nt: TGTGCCAGCAGCCCCACCGGGGGGGATAACTATGGCTACACCTTC; cdr3_aa: CASSPTGGDNYGYTF